This is a list of T cell receptor beta chains from one sample in a study of blood T cells in healthy people across ages. Each CDR3 protein gets one entry after TCRdb re-called the 5' RACE reads with MiXCR. Among about 1.5 million distinct CDR3 sequences listed, approximately 43% were seen once. The sample taken for sequencing was blood. The receptors stem from a woman under 30 in good health. CDR3s leave out the opening cysteine and the closing phenylalanine or tryptophan. The size of a clone is reported for some rows only, either as once, few or many, or as a class for expanded clones.

>few|TRBV6-2/TRBV6-3
ASHEGGTQY
>few|TRBV6-5
ASSYSRGGNEKLF
>few|TRBV4-3
ASSQDRDRGPHNEQF
>few|TRBV9
ASSVRQGGNTEAF
>NA|TRBV27
ASSAGGQPQH
>many|TRBV29-1
SVSDRRGYT
>NA|TRBV24-1
ATSDSQPGTGSTDTQY
>few|TRBV15
ATSRDIGNGRETQY
>NA|TRBV12-3/TRBV12-4
ASREPYNEQF
>NA|TRBV10-3
AIRGLAGDTQY
>NA|TRBV4-3
ASSQGRADYEQY
>many|TRBV6-1
ASSEILAGYNEQF
>NA|TRBV5-1
ASSSHRASGGEQF
>once|TRBV2
ASSGSTAYEQY
>few|TRBV3-1
ASSQDDEGVAF
>NA|TRBV7-9
ASSLVWGGEEKLF
>few|TRBV18
ASSPQVMPYNEQY
>few|TRBV7-9
ASSLGTGLAETSSYNEQF
>NA|TRBV20-1
SATRAGSETQY
>NA|TRBV18
ASSPPPQADTQY
>NA|TRBV5-1
VSSPGQGSHQPQH
>NA|TRBV11-2
ASSLAGRGLWLHTEAF
>NA|TRBV20-1
SARDLGGGAYEQY
>NA|TRBV20-1
SASLTGSPDTQY
>once|TRBV28
ASSSPGTPSSYNSPLH
>NA|TRBV27
ASSLGDITRYEQY
>few|TRBV12-3/TRBV12-4
ASSSYAGNRPQH
>NA|TRBV27
ASSLLGFSSYNEQY
>NA|TRBV28
ASSFRGLPNEQF
>many|TRBV7-8
ASSPRGRMGEKLF
>few|TRBV13
ASSLGPRYNEKLF
>NA|TRBV20-1
SARDRGLSADTQY
>NA|TRBV9
ASSVEGSGGSGYT
>NA|TRBV3-1
ASGHLTSGNSNEQF
>NA|TRBV24-1
ATGGQYSNQPQH